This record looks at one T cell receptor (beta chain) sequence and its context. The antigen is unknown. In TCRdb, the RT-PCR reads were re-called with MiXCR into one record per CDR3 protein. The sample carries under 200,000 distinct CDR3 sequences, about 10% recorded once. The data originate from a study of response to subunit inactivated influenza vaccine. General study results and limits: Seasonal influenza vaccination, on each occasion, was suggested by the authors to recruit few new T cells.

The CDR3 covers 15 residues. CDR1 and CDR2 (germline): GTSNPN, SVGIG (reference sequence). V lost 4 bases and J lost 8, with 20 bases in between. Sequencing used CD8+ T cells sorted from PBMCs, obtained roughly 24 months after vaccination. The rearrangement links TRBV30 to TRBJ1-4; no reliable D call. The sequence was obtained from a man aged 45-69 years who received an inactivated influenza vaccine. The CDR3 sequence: CAWTGSARGGEKLFF. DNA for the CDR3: TGTGCCTGGACTGGGAGTGCACGGGGTGGCGAAAAACTGTTTTTT.